This T cell receptor (beta chain) was recovered during a study of cytomegalovirus exposure and HLA in healthy donors. Regarding the study as a whole: Rarity marked most TCR sequences, yet some public TCRs occurred in many donors. Cytomegalovirus-associated status was assigned to around 160 TCR beta chains.

Using immunoSEQ multiplex PCR, the repertoire was profiled, and TCRdb retains in-frame clones only, with some absent. The sample lists 110,000 or so clones, approximately 85% occurring once. Concerning this clone: Its antigen is currently unknown.

The sequence was collected from a woman younger than 35 in good health and CMV-seronegative. Sequencing was done on a sample of PBMCs.

The CDR3 spells CASSLTGTGEYNEQFF. The CDR3 coding sequence is TGTGCCAGCAGCCTCACCGGGACAGGGGAATACAATGAGCAGTTCTTC. J is TRBJ2-1 and V is TRBV7-2; 10 bases agree with TRBD1. This CDR3 has 16 amino acids. Germline CDR1 and CDR2: SGHTA and FQGNSA. V gave up 5 bases and J gave up 4 bases; unmatched junction bases: 8.